The 22 T cell receptor beta chains below all came from one sample that was sequenced in a study of response to subunit inactivated influenza vaccine. TCRdb recomputed calls from the RT-PCR reads with MiXCR, one row per CDR3 protein. The sample yields almost 600,000 distinct CDR3 sequences, around 15% seen once. The material was PBMCs from blood, obtained 11 to 12 days after vaccination. The receptors stem from a man aged 50-59 years who received an inactivated influenza vaccine.

This clonotype has only a few counts. The chain joins TRBV5-6 to TRBJ2-2; 7 positions agree with TRBD2. Germline CDR1 and CDR2: SGHDT and YYEEEE. V shed 4 bases and J 4 bases; nucleotides not matched to a gene: 7. The CDR3 has 15 amino acids. CDR3 region: CASSDGLVGTGELFF. The DNA for the CDR3 is TGTGCCAGCAGCGACGGACTAGTGGGCACCGGGGAGCTGTTTTTT.

This clonotype was counted at least ten times. This sequence joins TRBV3-1 and TRBJ2-5, with D possibly called TRBD1 or TRBD2 (5 bases each). This CDR3 has 14 amino acids. The germline CDR1 and CDR2 sequences are LGHDT and YNNKEL (reference sequence). V lost 4 bases and J lost 4, with 13 bases in between. The CDR3 loop reads CASSRRQRGETQYF. CDR3 coding DNA: TGTGCCAGCAGCCGACGACAGAGGGGAGAGACCCAGTACTTC.

There are a few counts of this clonotype. As DNA, the CDR3 is TGCGCCAGCAGCTTGGATCCCGGGACTAGCACAGATACGCAGTATTTT. This translates into CASSLDPGTSTDTQYF. The chain employs TRBV5-1 and TRBJ2-3; a weak D match, TRBD2 (6 bases). This CDR3 region has 16 residues. Per the germline V gene, CDR1 is SGHRS and CDR2 is YFSETQ. Trimming pared 0 bases from V and 0 bases from J, leaving 11 bases between.

The V gene is TRBV12-3 or TRBV12-4, the J gene TRBJ2-5; 11 bases are shared with TRBD2. The CDR3 has 15 residues. J was trimmed by 5 bases and V by 3 bases; bases with no gene match: 5. This chain's CDR3 is CASSFSGGALETQYF. In DNA, the CDR3 is TGTGCCAGCAGTTTTAGCGGGGGGGCGCTGGAGACCCAGTACTTC.

The table lists this clonotype with many counts. The CDR3 protein is CASMSLSSGNTIYF. In nucleotides, the CDR3 is TGTGCCAGCATGAGCCTGAGCTCTGGAAACACCATATATTTT. The genes are TRBV6-1 and TRBJ1-3; D is unclear. CDR1 is MNHNS and CDR2 is SASEGT in the germline V gene. The CDR3 is 14 amino acids. The germline V and J ends were trimmed by 7 bases and 0 bases, with 10 bases remaining between them.

The chain joins TRBV15 to TRBJ2-1; no reliable D call. The CDR3 covers 15 residues. Germline CDR1 is LNHNV and CDR2 is YYDKDF (reference sequence). Between the trimmed V and J ends, which lost 0 bases and 2 bases, there was a span of 8 bases. CDR3 DNA sequence: TGTGCCACCAGCAGAGATAAAAGGCCCTACAATGAGCAGTTCTTC. Amino acids: CATSRDKRPYNEQFF.

This clonotype was seen more than once but under ten times. The chain employs TRBV7-2 and TRBJ2-1; possible D gene TRBD2, 7 bases. This CDR3 contains 14 residues. Trimming removed 5 bases from V and 5 bases from J, with 13 bases in between. Per germline, CDR1 SGHTA and CDR2 FQGNSA. The CDR3 spells CASSPKGGHNEQFF. CDR3 bases: TGTGCCAGCAGCCCAAAGGGGGGGCACAATGAGCAGTTCTTC.

J is TRBJ1-3 and V is TRBV4-3, with D possibly being TRBD1 (5 bases). The CDR3 contains 14 residues. The germline V gene has CDR1 LGHNA and CDR2 YSLEER. The ends were cut back, 3 bases at V and 4 bases at J, with 10 bases in the middle. The CDR3 here is CASSQTRQGNTIYF. Written as DNA, the CDR3 is TGCGCCAGCAGCCAGACAAGACAGGGAAACACCATATATTTT.

This clonotype was counted only a few times. The gene calls are TRBV4-2 and TRBJ2-2; TRBD2 agrees at 7 bases. Trimming at V came to 3 bases and at J to 3 bases, leaving 7 bases not matched to a gene. CDR3 length: 16 amino acids. CDR1 is LGHNA, CDR2 YNFKEQ, per germline. The CDR3 region is CASSHPLAADTGELFF. The CDR3 DNA reads as TGTGCCAGCAGCCATCCCCTAGCGGCCGACACCGGGGAGCTGTTTTTT.

The genes are TRBV24-1 and TRBJ2-3; TRBD2 aligns across 7 bases. J lost 2 bases, V lost 3 bases, and 7 bases had no gene match. This CDR3 contains 16 residues. Germline V lookup: CDR1 KGHDR, CDR2 SFDVKD. The CDR3 spells CATSDRTGLNTDTQYF. The CDR3, as DNA: TGTGCCACCAGTGATAGGACGGGACTAAACACAGATACGCAGTATTTT.

The CDR3 region is CSARRQVGEQYF. The DNA of the CDR3 is TGCAGTGCTCGAAGACAGGTCGGCGAGCAGTACTTC. The chain has TRBV20-1 and TRBJ2-7; D is perhaps TRBD1 (6 bases). The V gene's germline CDR1 is DFQATT and CDR2 SNEGSKA (reference sequence). The CDR3 sequence is 12 residues long. V was shortened by 5 bases and J by 6 bases, with 14 bases between the two germline ends.

This clonotype turned up a few times. J is TRBJ2-7 and V is TRBV6-5; D is undetermined. Trimming removed 0 bases at V and 2 bases at J, with 14 bases between. Germline V gene lookup returns CDR1 MNHEY and CDR2 SVGAGI. The CDR3 contains 16 residues. The CDR3 coding sequence is TGTGCCAGCAGTTACTCTCCAGATTCTTCACCCTACGAGCAGTACTTC. This sequence encodes CASSYSPDSSPYEQYF.

In its sample, this clonotype was seen a few times. The CDR3 DNA reads as TGTGCCAGCTCTGCTGCCCCCAGGCGGGAACAGTTCTTC. This gives the protein CASSAAPRREQFF. The J gene is TRBJ2-1, the V gene TRBV18; D may be TRBD2 (6 bases). Germline V CDR1 and CDR2: KGHSH, LQKENI. This CDR3 contains 13 residues. Trimming left V 6 bases short and J 13 bases short, with 19 bases between.

This clonotype occurred many times. The chain recombines TRBV11-1 with TRBJ2-3; 10 nucleotides match TRBD1. The CDR3 is 18 amino acids. The germline gives CDR1 SGHAT, CDR2 FQDESV (reference sequence). V lost 5 bases and J lost 2; bases outside the gene matches: 13. CDR3 residues: CASSDVRDRGVLTDTQYF. The CDR3 region has the DNA TGTGCCAGCAGCGACGTCCGGGACAGGGGCGTCCTCACAGATACGCAGTATTTT. Full variable domain (outside the CDR3, taken from reference TRBV11-1 and TRBJ2-3): EAEVAQSPRYKITEKSQAVAFWCDPISGHATLYWYRQILGQGPELLVQFQDESVVDDSQLPKDRFSAERLKGVDSTLKIQPAELGDSAMYLCASSDVRDRGVLTDTQYFGPGTRLTVL.

This clonotype was seen more than once but under ten times. The chain employs TRBV12-3 or TRBV12-4 and TRBJ1-1; D is perhaps TRBD1 (6 bases). CDR3 size: 12 residues. V lost 5 bases, J lost 12 bases, and 16 bases lay in between. The CDR3 nucleotides read TGTGCCAGCAGTATGTCGACAGGCAGAACTTTCTTT. Translation: CASSMSTGRTFF.

The rearrangement uses TRBV5-6 and TRBJ2-1; no firm D call. Germline CDR1 is SGHDT and CDR2 is YYEEEE. The length of the CDR3 is 15 residues. V was clipped by 4 bases and J by 4 bases, with 15 bases between them. CDR3 nucleotide sequence: TGTGCCAGCAGCCGGCAGTCGTTGCAATACAATGAGCAGTTCTTC. This translates into CASSRQSLQYNEQFF.

This clonotype was recorded a few times. This chain links TRBV7-2 with TRBJ2-3, with 13 bases matching TRBD2. The CDR3 runs to 15 residues. V lost 5 bases, J lost 11 bases, and 10 bases stayed unmatched. Germline values: CDR1 SGHTA, CDR2 FQGNSA. CDR3 sequence (DNA): TGTGCCAGCAGCCCCACTAGCGGGAGGGCCTTTGGGCAGTATTTT. It codes for CASSPTSGRAFGQYF.

The chain couples TRBV4-2 to TRBJ1-1; D not certain. V lost 1 base, J lost 1 base, and 13 bases lay in between. Germline CDR1 reads LGHNA; CDR2 reads YNFKEQ. This CDR3 is built from 16 residues. The CDR3 DNA follows: TGTGCCAGCAGCCAAGTCCCAGGCCCGAAGAACACTGAAGCTTTCTTT. The encoded protein is CASSQVPGPKNTEAFF.

In this sample, this clonotype turned up a few times. The CDR3: CASSRDRGFWEQETQYF. The CDR3 DNA follows: TGTGCCAGCAGCCGGGACAGGGGATTTTGGGAGCAAGAGACCCAGTACTTC. V and J are TRBV21-1 and TRBJ2-5; the table calls TRBD1, which could not be checked here. TRBV21-1 is recorded as a pseudogene. The CDR3 runs to 17 residues.

This clonotype has just a few counts. V usage is TRBV5-1 and J usage is TRBJ2-1; 15 bases are a match to TRBD2. V lost 4 bases to trimming and J lost 6 bases; unmatched junction nucleotides: 8. Germline V lookup: CDR1 SGHRS, CDR2 YFSETQ. There are 17 residues in the CDR3. CDR3 DNA: TGCGCCAGCAGCCCCCGGACTAGCGGGAGGGCCGCCAATGAGCAGTTCTTC. Its protein product is CASSPRTSGRAANEQFF.

The J gene is TRBJ2-2, the V gene TRBV29-1; 7 bases are shared with TRBD2. V was pared by 4 bases and J by 1 base, with 3 bases of the junction left unmatched. Germline V gives CDR1 SQVTM, CDR2 ANQGSEA. This CDR3 is 14 amino acids long. The CDR3 coding sequence is TGCAGCGTTGTGCTAGCGGTGAACACCGGGGAGCTGTTTTTT. Amino acid sequence: CSVVLAVNTGELFF.

In this sample, this clonotype turned up many times. The CDR3 loop is CATSDATGDLTQYF. In DNA, the CDR3 is TGTGCCACCAGTGACGCTACAGGGGATCTGACCCAGTACTTC. This chain links TRBV24-1 with TRBJ2-5; TRBD1 matches 7 bases. CDR1 and CDR2 from the germline V gene are KGHDR and SFDVKD. The CDR3 covers 14 residues. J gave up 7 bases and V 4 bases, and 8 bases lay outside the gene matches.